Each of the 29 T cell receptor beta chains below was sequenced from the same sample in a study of blood T cell repertoires in COVID-19. Produced via immunoSEQ multiplex PCR; TCRdb's table is partial and in-frame only. Of 300,000 to 400,000 clones listed, about 89% are singletons. The sequencing sample was made of peripheral blood. These receptors came from a woman in her 50s with COVID-19, enrolled during active disease.

This chain uses TRBV6-5 with TRBJ2-7; D gene unclear. This CDR3 is built from 11 residues. Trimming took 8 bases from V and 3 from J, leaving 8 bases between them. The germline CDR1 and CDR2 sequences are MNHEY and SVGAGI. In DNA form, the CDR3 reads TGTGCCAGCGGTAGAGACTACGAGCAGTACTTC. This gives the protein CASGRDYEQYF.

The chain has TRBV9 and TRBJ2-3, with 10 bases that match TRBD2. This CDR3 is 16 amino acids long. Trimming removed 4 bases from V and 2 bases from J; junction bases left unmatched: 7. Germline V gives CDR1 SGDLS, CDR2 YYNGEE. CDR3 protein: CASSSWTSGYTDTQYF. CDR3 coding DNA: TGTGCCAGCAGCTCCTGGACTAGCGGCTACACAGATACGCAGTATTTT.

The genes are TRBV27 and TRBJ2-7, with no clear D. Germline CDR1 and CDR2: MNHEY and SMNVEV (reference sequence). V was trimmed by 3 bases and J by 0 bases, leaving 6 bases between them. The CDR3 runs 13 residues. CDR3 in DNA: TGTGCCAGCAGTTTCTCGAGCTCCTACGAGCAGTACTTC. Protein sequence: CASSFSSSYEQYF.

V is TRBV5-1 and J is TRBJ1-2; no definite D call. Deletions cut 4 bases from V and 4 bases from J, with 8 bases between. Germline assignment: CDR1 SGHRS and CDR2 YFSETQ. The CDR3 totals 12 residues. DNA for the CDR3: TGCGCCAGCAGCCCCTTCAGCTATGGCTACACCTTC. It encodes CASSPFSYGYTF. The full variable domain, its missing parts supplied by reference TRBV5-1 and TRBJ1-2, is KAGVTQTPRYLIKTRGQQVTLSCSPISGHRSVSWYQQTPGQGLQFLFEYFSETQRNKGNFPGRFSGRQFSNSRSEMNVSTLELGDSALYLCASSPFSYGYTFGSGTRLTVV.

This clone was seen just once. The chain links TRBV7-9 to TRBJ2-5, with a possible D match to TRBD1 (5 bases). Trimming left V 1 base short and J 2 bases short, with 11 bases between. From germline, CDR1 is SEHNR and CDR2 FQNEAQ (reference sequence). This CDR3 contains 15 residues. CDR3 nucleotides: TGTGCCAGCAGCTTAGGAGTCAGGGTGCAAGAGACCCAGTACTTC. Translation gives CASSLGVRVQETQYF.

The genes are TRBV18 and TRBJ2-7; 7 positions match TRBD1. The germline CDR1 and CDR2 sequences are KGHSH and LQKENI. The CDR3 runs 16 residues. With 4 bases clipped from V and 4 bases from J, the junction kept 13 bases outside the gene matches. The CDR3 loop is CASSQTGQVRRYEQYF. The CDR3 coding sequence is TGTGCCAGCTCACAGACCGGACAGGTACGACGGTACGAGCAGTACTTC. The full variable domain, its missing parts supplied by reference TRBV18 and TRBJ2-7, is NAGVMQNPRHLVRRRGQEARLRCSPMKGHSHVYWYRQLPEEGLKFMVYLQKENIIDESGMPKERFSAEFPKEGPSILRIQQVVRGDSAAYFCASSQTGQVRRYEQYFGPGTRLTVT.

This chain connects TRBV5-1 to TRBJ2-7; possible D gene TRBD1, 7 bases. Deletions cut 2 bases from V and 3 bases from J, with 12 bases between. This CDR3 has 14 amino acids. The germline V gene encodes CDR1 SGHRS and CDR2 YFSETQ. The CDR3 is CASSFRGAHYEQYF. CDR3 DNA sequence: TGCGCCAGCAGCTTCAGGGGGGCCCACTACGAGCAGTACTTC.

This chain links TRBV5-1 with TRBJ1-1; tentative D call: TRBD1 (5 bases). The V end lost 0 bases, the J end lost 0 bases, and 9 bases lay between the germline ends. CDR1 SGHRS and CDR2 YFSETQ come from the germline V gene. The CDR3 is made up of 15 amino acids. Here the CDR3 DNA reads TGCGCCAGCAGCTTGGCCAGCAGGGTGAACACTGAAGCTTTCTTT. It yields the protein CASSLASRVNTEAFF.

The chain combines TRBV18 with TRBJ2-7, with no clear D. With 2 bases removed from V and 0 bases from J, the gap between germline ends came to 17 bases. CDR1 KGHSH and CDR2 LQKENI come from the germline V gene. CDR3 length equals 17 residues. The CDR3 DNA is TGTGCCAGCTCACCATACCTCACTCCTTCTGGCTCCTACGAGCAGTACTTC. This codes for CASSPYLTPSGSYEQYF. The variable domain in full, completed from reference TRBV18 and TRBJ2-7, reads NAGVMQNPRHLVRRRGQEARLRCSPMKGHSHVYWYRQLPEEGLKFMVYLQKENIIDESGMPKERFSAEFPKEGPSILRIQQVVRGDSAAYFCASSPYLTPSGSYEQYFGPGTRLTVT.

For the CDR3, the DNA is TGTGCCAGCAGTTTGGCCAGTCATTTCGATGGCTACACCTTC. Translation: CASSLASHFDGYTF. The chain carries TRBV27 and TRBJ1-2; D is unresolved. CDR1 is MNHEY and CDR2 is SMNVEV in the germline V gene (reference sequence). Deletions cut 3 bases from V and 6 bases from J, with 14 bases between. This CDR3 contains 14 residues.

The chain links TRBV5-1 to TRBJ2-1; tentatively, D is TRBD2 (5 bases). Per germline, CDR1 SGHRS and CDR2 YFSETQ. Deletions cut 4 bases from V and 7 bases from J, with 21 bases between. The CDR3 covers 16 residues. The CDR3 protein is CASSLTVREWDNEQFF. The CDR3 DNA reads TGCGCCAGCAGCCTCACGGTGAGGGAGTGGGATAATGAGCAGTTCTTC.

The chain combines TRBV5-3 with TRBJ1-6; possible D gene TRBD1, 5 bases. TRBV5-3 falls under the ORF class, with uncertain function. Between the trimmed V and J ends, which lost 1 base and 8 bases, there was a span of 13 bases. This CDR3 has 15 amino acids. CDR3 region: CARSLWGARYSPLHF. The CDR3 region has the DNA TGTGCCAGAAGCTTGTGGGGCGCGAGGTATTCACCCCTCCACTTT.

This clone was counted between two and nine times. The chain is built from TRBV20-1 and TRBJ2-3, with 10 bases fitting TRBD1. Trimming removed 3 bases from V and 8 bases from J; junction bases left unmatched: 11. CDR1 and CDR2 from the germline V gene are DFQATT and SNEGSKA (reference sequence). This CDR3 contains 15 residues. The CDR3: CSASITGQGTGTQYF. The CDR3 DNA follows: TGCAGTGCTAGTATCACGGGACAGGGGACCGGTACGCAGTATTTT.

CDR3 region: CASSLGTRGATGELFF. In nucleotides, the CDR3 is TGTGCCAGCAGCTTGGGGACCAGGGGGGCGACCGGGGAGCTGTTTTTT. The V gene is TRBV5-4, the J gene TRBJ2-2, with D possibly matching TRBD1 (7 bases). Germline V gene data show CDR1 as SGHNT and CDR2 as YYREEE (reference sequence). V was trimmed by 0 bases and J by 5 bases, leaving 14 bases between them. The CDR3 contains 16 residues.

This sequence joins TRBV5-1 and TRBJ2-2; TRBD2 is a possible D gene (6 bases). CDR3 length: 16 amino acids. CDR1 is SGHRS and CDR2 is YFSETQ in the germline V gene. V lost 2 bases to trimming and J lost 7 bases, with 18 bases between them. CDR3 sequence reads: CASSFEPTGGFGELFF. CDR3 DNA: TGCGCCAGCAGCTTCGAGCCCACCGGGGGATTCGGGGAGCTGTTTTTT.

Only a few counts were recorded for this clone. The V gene is TRBV2, the J gene TRBJ1-5; D remains ambiguous. Germline assignment: CDR1 SNHLY and CDR2 FYNNEI. Between the trimmed V and J ends, which lost 5 bases and 0 bases, there was a span of 8 bases. CDR3 length equals 14 residues. The CDR3 protein is CASSRSLSNQPQHF. In DNA form, the CDR3 reads TGTGCCAGCAGTAGAAGCCTTAGCAATCAGCCCCAGCATTTT. Filled out from reference TRBV2 and TRBJ1-5, the complete variable domain reads EPEVTQTPSHQVTQMGQEVILRCVPISNHLYFYWYRQILGQKVEFLVSFYNNEISEKSEIFDDQFSVERPDGSNFTLKIRSTKLEDSAMYFCASSRSLSNQPQHFGDGTRLSIL.

This clone appeared once. V and J are TRBV9 and TRBJ2-1; 8 bases are shared with TRBD2. Germline V gives CDR1 SGDLS, CDR2 YYNGEE. Unmatched junction bases numbered 3, after V lost 4 bases and J lost 0 bases. The CDR3 covers 15 residues. CDR3 in amino acids: CASSSSGSSYNEQFF. CDR3 DNA sequence: TGTGCCAGCAGCTCGAGCGGGAGCTCCTACAATGAGCAGTTCTTC.

The chain recombines TRBV18 with TRBJ2-3, with 9 bases aligning to TRBD1. Germline V gene sequence: CDR1 KGHSH, CDR2 LQKENI. Losses at the gene ends were 3 bases for V and 5 bases for J; bases not matched to a gene: 9. This CDR3 contains 16 residues. The DNA of the CDR3 is TGTGCCAGCTCACCCTTGGGACAGGGTGATGGAGATACGCAGTATTTT. Its protein product is CASSPLGQGDGDTQYF.

Here the CDR3 reads CASSLRQAEAFF. CDR3 nucleotides: TGTGCCAGCAGTCTACGACAGGCCGAAGCTTTCTTT. The chain links TRBV7-9 to TRBJ1-1; perhaps TRBD1 as D (6 bases). This CDR3 contains 12 residues. Germline assignment: CDR1 SEHNR and CDR2 FQNEAQ (reference sequence). The ends were cut back, 6 bases at V and 8 bases at J, with 13 bases in the middle.

The chain couples TRBV29-1 to TRBJ2-1, with 8 bases identical to TRBD1. Germline V gives CDR1 SQVTM, CDR2 ANQGSEA. This CDR3 has 12 residues. J gave up 8 bases and V 7 bases, and 7 bases lay outside the gene matches. DNA for the CDR3: TGCAGCGCGTGGACAGGGAGCTATGAGCAGTTCTTC. Protein sequence: CSAWTGSYEQFF.

The V gene is TRBV2, the J gene TRBJ1-1, with a tentative D call TRBD1 (6 bases). Germline CDR1 and CDR2: SNHLY and FYNNEI. The CDR3 loop spans 14 amino acids. Trimming shortened V by 4 bases and J by 1 base, and 10 bases separated the two germline ends. The CDR3 here is CASSAETGNTEAFF. CDR3 bases: TGTGCCAGCAGTGCGGAGACAGGGAACACTGAAGCTTTCTTT.

The chain recombines TRBV14 with TRBJ2-1; maybe TRBD1 (5 bases). From germline, CDR1 is SGHDN and CDR2 FVKESK. Trimming took off 3 bases at V and 2 bases at J, with 17 bases between the two ends. The CDR3 runs 17 residues. In DNA, the CDR3 is TGTGCCAGCAGCCAGAACCCGACAGAAACCCCCTACAATGAGCAGTTCTTC. It is translated as CASSQNPTETPYNEQFF.

The V gene is TRBV4-1, the J gene TRBJ2-7; TRBD1 matches at 10 bases. Per the germline V gene, CDR1 is MGHRA and CDR2 is YSYEKL. This CDR3 has 15 amino acids. The J segment lost 3 bases and the V segment lost 1 base, leaving 3 bases of the junction unmatched. Here the CDR3 reads CASSQVGQGVYEQYF. The CDR3 DNA follows: TGCGCCAGCAGCCAAGTAGGACAGGGGGTCTACGAGCAGTACTTC.

This chain connects TRBV5-6 to TRBJ2-2; D ambiguous. The CDR3 extends over 15 amino acids. Trimming took off 0 bases at V and 4 bases at J, with 10 bases between the two ends. Looked up from germline, CDR1 is SGHDT and CDR2 is YYEEEE. The CDR3, as DNA: TGTGCCAGCAGCTTGGTAGTCTTCGGCACCGGGGAGCTGTTTTTT. Translating gives CASSLVVFGTGELFF.

Written as DNA, the CDR3 is TGTGCCAGCTCCCCCGGGACAGGCTTTAATGAAAAACTGTTTTTT. The encoded protein is CASSPGTGFNEKLFF. The rearrangement joins TRBV18 to TRBJ1-4; 8 nucleotides line up with TRBD1. The CDR3 length is 15 residues. The V segment lost 6 bases and the J segment 4 bases; nucleotides outside the gene matches: 7. Germline V gene sequence: CDR1 KGHSH, CDR2 LQKENI.

The rearrangement joins TRBV19 to TRBJ2-1; weak D call: TRBD1 (6 bases). The CDR3 runs to 15 residues. Germline V gene data show CDR1 as LNHDA and CDR2 as SQIVND (reference sequence). The V end was cut by 6 bases, the J end by 7 bases, with 19 bases between. CDR3 in amino acids: CASSTPGTPWNEQFF. The CDR3 nucleotides are TGTGCCAGTAGCACCCCCGGGACACCGTGGAATGAGCAGTTCTTC.

The chain combines TRBV7-2 with TRBJ2-7; TRBD2 might be the D (6 bases). This CDR3 is built from 15 residues. V was trimmed by 1 base and J by 4 bases, leaving 14 bases between them. Germline V gene data show CDR1 as SGHTA and CDR2 as FQGNSA. The CDR3 sequence is CASSLGRGNVYEQYF. CDR3 in DNA: TGTGCCAGCAGCTTAGGGCGGGGTAACGTTTACGAGCAGTACTTC. The whole variable domain, remainder taken from reference TRBV7-2 and TRBJ2-7, is GAGVSQSPSNKVTEKGKDVELRCDPISGHTALYWYRQSLGQGLEFLIYFQGNSAPDKSGLPSDRFSAERTGGSVSTLTIQRTQQEDSAVYLCASSLGRGNVYEQYFGPGTRLTVT.

CDR3 amino acids: CSVEEHRVTETQYF. The CDR3, as DNA: TGCAGCGTTGAAGAACACAGGGTTACGGAGACCCAGTACTTC. The chain joins TRBV29-1 to TRBJ2-5; a possible D gene is TRBD1 (6 bases). Germline V gives CDR1 SQVTM, CDR2 ANQGSEA. The CDR3 has 14 amino acids. The ends were cut back, 0 bases at V and 5 bases at J, with 13 bases in the middle.

The rearrangement uses TRBV4-2 and TRBJ2-1; the D gene is possibly TRBD2 (5 bases). The germline V and J ends were trimmed by 0 bases and 7 bases, with 16 bases remaining between them. The CDR3 spans 16 residues. Germline V gene sequence: CDR1 LGHNA, CDR2 YNFKEQ. In DNA form, the CDR3 reads TGTGCCAGCAGCCAAGATCGACGGGAAGAGCTGAATGAGCAGTTCTTC. Amino acids: CASSQDRREELNEQFF.